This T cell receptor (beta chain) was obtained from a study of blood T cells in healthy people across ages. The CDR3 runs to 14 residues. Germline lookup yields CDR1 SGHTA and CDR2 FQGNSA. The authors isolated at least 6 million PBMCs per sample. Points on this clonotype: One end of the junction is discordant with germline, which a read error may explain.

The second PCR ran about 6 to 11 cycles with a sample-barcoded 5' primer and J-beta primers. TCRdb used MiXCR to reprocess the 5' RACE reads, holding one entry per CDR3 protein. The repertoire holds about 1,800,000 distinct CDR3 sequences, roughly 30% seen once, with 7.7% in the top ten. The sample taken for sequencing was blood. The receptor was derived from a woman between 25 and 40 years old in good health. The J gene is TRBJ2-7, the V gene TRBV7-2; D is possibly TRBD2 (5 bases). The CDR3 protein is CASSLSGSSYERYF. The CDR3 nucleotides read TGTGCCAGCAGCTTAAGCGGCTCCTCCTACGAGCGGTACTTC. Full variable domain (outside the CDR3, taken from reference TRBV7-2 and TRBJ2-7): GAGVSQSPSNKVTEKGKDVELRCDPISGHTALYWYRQSLGQGLEFLIYFQGNSAPDKSGLPSDRFSAERTGGSVSTLTIQRTQQEDSAVYLCASSLSGSSYERYFGPGTRLTVT.